Sequencing of this T cell receptor beta chain was carried out in a study of blood T cell repertoires in COVID-19. Overall study: The study drew acute and convalescent COVID-19 samples from the United States, Italy and Spain. The analysed material was cDNA or gDNA that came from T cells, B-cell-depleted T cells, or PBMCs.

The V gene end was trimmed by 5 bases and the J gene end by 2 bases; junction bases not matched to a gene: 5. Germline V gene data show CDR1 as SGHTA and CDR2 as FQGTGA. CDR3 size: 15 residues. Authors' processing steps: Estimated nucleated cell counts came from reference gene primer amplification. Sequencing was performed with immunoSEQ multiplex PCR; in TCRdb, only in-frame clones are kept and a portion is missing. That table is the source of V, J and clone size, and D and trimming were worked out from the DNA. The table has 85,000 to 130,000 clones, 85% to 90% seen once; the top ten hold 4.5% to 6%.

The clonotype originates from a human donor in a cohort sampled during active COVID-19. This sequence joins TRBV7-3 and TRBJ2-3; 9 positions agree with TRBD2. Specimen: peripheral blood. The CDR3 reads CASSRLAELTDTQYF. The CDR3, as DNA: TGTGCCAGCAGCAGACTAGCGGAGCTCACAGATACGCAGTATTTT.